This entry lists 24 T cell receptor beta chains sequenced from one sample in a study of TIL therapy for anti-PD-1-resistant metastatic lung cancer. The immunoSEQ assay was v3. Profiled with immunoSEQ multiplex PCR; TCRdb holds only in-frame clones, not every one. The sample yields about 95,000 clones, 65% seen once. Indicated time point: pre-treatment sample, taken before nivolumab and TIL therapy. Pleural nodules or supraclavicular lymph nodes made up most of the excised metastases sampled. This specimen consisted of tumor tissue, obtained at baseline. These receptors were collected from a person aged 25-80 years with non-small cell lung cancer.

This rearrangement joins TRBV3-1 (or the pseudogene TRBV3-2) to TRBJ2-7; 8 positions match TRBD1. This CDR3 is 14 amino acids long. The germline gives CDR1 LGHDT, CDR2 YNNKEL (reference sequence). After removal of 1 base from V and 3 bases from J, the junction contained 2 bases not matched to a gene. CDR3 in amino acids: CASSQGTGRYEQYF. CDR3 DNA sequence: TGTGCCAGCAGCCAAGGGACAGGGCGCTACGAGCAGTACTTC.

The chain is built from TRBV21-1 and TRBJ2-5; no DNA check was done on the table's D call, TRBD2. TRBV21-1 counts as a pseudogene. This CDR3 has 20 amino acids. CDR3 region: CASSLINVIAHLKIQETQYF. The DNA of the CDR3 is TGTGCCAGCAGCCTTATAAACGTGATAGCCCACCTAAAAATCCAAGAGACCCAGTACTTC.

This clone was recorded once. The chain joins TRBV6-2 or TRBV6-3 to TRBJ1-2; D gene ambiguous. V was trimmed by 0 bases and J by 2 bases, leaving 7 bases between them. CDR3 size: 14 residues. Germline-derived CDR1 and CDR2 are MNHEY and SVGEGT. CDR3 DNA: TGTGCCAGCAGTTACTCGGCCAGCAACTATGGCTACACCTTC. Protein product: CASSYSASNYGYTF.

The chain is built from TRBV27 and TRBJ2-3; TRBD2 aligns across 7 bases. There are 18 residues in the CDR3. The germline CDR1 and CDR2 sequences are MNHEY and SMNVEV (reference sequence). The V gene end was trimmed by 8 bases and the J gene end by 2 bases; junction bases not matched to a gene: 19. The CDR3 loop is CASSRKGASGGLTDTQYF. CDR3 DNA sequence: TGTGCCAGCTCGCGAAAAGGGGCTAGCGGAGGACTCACAGATACGCAGTATTTT.

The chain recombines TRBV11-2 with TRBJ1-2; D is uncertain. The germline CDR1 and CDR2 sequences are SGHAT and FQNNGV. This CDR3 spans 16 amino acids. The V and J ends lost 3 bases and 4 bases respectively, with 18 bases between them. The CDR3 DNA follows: TGTGCCAGCAGCTTTTCTGCGGGGATGGGAGTCTATGGCTACACCTTC. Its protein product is CASSFSAGMGVYGYTF.

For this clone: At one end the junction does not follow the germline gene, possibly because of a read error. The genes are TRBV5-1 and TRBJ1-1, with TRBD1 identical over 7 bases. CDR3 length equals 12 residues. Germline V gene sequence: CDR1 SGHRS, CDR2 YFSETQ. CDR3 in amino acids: CASSPTGDETFF. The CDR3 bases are TGCGCCAGCAGCCCCACAGGGGATGAAACTTTCTTT.

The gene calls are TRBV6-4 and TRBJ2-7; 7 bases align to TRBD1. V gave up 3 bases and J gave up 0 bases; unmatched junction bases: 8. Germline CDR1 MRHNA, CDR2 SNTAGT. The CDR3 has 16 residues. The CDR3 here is CASSEFGDSNSYEQYF. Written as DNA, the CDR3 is TGTGCCAGCAGTGAGTTTGGGGACAGCAACTCCTACGAGCAGTACTTC.

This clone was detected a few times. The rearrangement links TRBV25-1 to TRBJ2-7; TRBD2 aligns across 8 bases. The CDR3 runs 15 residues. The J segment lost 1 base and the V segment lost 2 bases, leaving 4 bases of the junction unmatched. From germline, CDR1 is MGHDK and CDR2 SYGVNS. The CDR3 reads CASSEGGGTSYEQYF. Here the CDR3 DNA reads TGTGCCAGCAGTGAAGGCGGGGGGACTTCCTACGAGCAGTACTTC.

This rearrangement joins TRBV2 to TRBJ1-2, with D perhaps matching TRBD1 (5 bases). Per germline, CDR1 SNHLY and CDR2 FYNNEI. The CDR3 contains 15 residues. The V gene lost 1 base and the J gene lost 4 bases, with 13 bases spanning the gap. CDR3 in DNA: TGTGCCAGCAGTGAAGGAGGGGAAATCGGCTATGGCTACACCTTC. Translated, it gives CASSEGGEIGYGYTF. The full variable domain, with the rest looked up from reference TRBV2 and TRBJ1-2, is EPEVTQTPSHQVTQMGQEVILRCVPISNHLYFYWYRQILGQKVEFLVSFYNNEISEKSEIFDDQFSVERPDGSNFTLKIRSTKLEDSAMYFCASSEGGEIGYGYTFGSGTRLTVV.

DNA for the CDR3: TGTGCCAGCAGTTTATGGCGGGAGGAGACCCAGTACTTC. This gives the protein CASSLWREETQYF. The V and J genes are TRBV6-2 or TRBV6-3 and TRBJ2-5; 7 nucleotides agree with TRBD2. V shed 4 bases and J 5 bases; nucleotides not matched to a gene: 4. This CDR3 is 13 amino acids long. The germline gives CDR1 MNHEY, CDR2 SVGEGT.

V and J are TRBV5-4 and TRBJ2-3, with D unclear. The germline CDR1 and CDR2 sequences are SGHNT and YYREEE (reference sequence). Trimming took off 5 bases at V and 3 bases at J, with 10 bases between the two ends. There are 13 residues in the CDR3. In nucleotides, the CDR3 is TGTGCCAGCAGTAGACGGGTTACAGATACGCAGTATTTT. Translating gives CASSRRVTDTQYF.

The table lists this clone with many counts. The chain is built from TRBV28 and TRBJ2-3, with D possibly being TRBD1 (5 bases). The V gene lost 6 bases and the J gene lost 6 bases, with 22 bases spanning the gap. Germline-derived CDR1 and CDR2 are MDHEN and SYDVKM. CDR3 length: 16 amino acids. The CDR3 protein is CASRPSPTGRADTQYF. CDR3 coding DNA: TGTGCCAGCAGACCATCACCCACAGGCCGGGCGGATACGCAGTATTTT.

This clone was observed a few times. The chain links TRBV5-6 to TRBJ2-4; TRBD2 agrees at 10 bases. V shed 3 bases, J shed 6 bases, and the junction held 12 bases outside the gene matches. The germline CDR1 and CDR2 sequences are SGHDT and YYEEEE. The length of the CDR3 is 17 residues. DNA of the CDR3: TGTGCCAGCAGCTCCCTACGGAGCGGGGGGGAAGGAAACATTCAGTACTTC. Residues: CASSSLRSGGEGNIQYF.

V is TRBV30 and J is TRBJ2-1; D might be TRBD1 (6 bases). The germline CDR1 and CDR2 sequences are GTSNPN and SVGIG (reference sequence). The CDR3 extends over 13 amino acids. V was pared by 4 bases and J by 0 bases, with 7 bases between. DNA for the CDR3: TGTGCCTGGATAGGGGGCTCCTACAATGAGCAGTTCTTC. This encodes CAWIGGSYNEQFF.

CDR3 coding DNA: TGTGCCAGCAGTTACAGGGGGGGATCGACCTACAATGAGCAGTTCTTC. It encodes CASSYRGGSTYNEQFF. V is TRBV6-2 or TRBV6-3 and J is TRBJ2-1, with a possible D match to TRBD2 (7 bases). V was trimmed by 2 bases and J by 2 bases, leaving 13 bases between them. This CDR3 has 16 amino acids. Germline V gives CDR1 MNHEY, CDR2 SVGEGT.

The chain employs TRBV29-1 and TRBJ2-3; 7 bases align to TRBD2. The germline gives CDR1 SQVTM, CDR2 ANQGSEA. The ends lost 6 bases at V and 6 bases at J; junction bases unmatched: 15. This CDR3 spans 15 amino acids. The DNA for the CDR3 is TGCAGCGTCGAGCGGCGGGAGCCCCCTGTTGATACGCAGTATTTT. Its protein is CSVERREPPVDTQYF.

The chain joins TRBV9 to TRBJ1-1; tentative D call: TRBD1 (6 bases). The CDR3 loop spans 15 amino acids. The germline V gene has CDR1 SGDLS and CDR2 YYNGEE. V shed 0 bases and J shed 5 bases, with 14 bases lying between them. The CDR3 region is CASSVDTGWGTEAFF. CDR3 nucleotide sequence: TGTGCCAGCAGCGTAGACACAGGGTGGGGGACTGAAGCTTTCTTT.

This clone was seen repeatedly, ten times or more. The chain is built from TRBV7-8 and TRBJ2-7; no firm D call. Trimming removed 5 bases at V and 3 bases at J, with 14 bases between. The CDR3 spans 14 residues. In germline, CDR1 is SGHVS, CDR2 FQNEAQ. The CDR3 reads CASSVRLVYYEQYF. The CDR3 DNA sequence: TGTGCCAGCAGCGTCCGACTGGTGTACTACGAGCAGTACTTC.

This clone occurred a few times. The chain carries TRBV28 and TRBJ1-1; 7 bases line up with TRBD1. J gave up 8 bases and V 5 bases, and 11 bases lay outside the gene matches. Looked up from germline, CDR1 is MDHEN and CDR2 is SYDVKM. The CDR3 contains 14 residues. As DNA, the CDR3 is TGTGCCAGCAGTATCCGACAGGGCAAGGCCGAAGCTTTCTTT. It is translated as CASSIRQGKAEAFF.

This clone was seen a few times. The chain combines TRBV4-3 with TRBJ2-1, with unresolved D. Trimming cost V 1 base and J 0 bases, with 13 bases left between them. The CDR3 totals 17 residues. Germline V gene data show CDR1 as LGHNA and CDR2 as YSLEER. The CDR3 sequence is CASSQGVPSSSYNEQFF. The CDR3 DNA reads TGCGCCAGCAGCCAAGGGGTCCCCTCGAGCTCCTACAATGAGCAGTTCTTC.

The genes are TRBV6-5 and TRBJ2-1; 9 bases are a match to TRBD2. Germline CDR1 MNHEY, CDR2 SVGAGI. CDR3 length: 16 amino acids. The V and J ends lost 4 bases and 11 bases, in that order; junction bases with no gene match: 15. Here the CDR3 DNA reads TGTGCCAGCAGTTCGGGGCTAGCGGGATTTATTAGGAAGCAGTTCTTC. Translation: CASSSGLAGFIRKQFF.

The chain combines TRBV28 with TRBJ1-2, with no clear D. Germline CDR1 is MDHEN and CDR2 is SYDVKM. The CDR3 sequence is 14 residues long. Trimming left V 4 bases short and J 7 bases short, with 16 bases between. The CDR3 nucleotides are TGTGCCAGCAGTTGGAATCGGGAATGGTCTGGCTACACCTTC. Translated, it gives CASSWNREWSGYTF.

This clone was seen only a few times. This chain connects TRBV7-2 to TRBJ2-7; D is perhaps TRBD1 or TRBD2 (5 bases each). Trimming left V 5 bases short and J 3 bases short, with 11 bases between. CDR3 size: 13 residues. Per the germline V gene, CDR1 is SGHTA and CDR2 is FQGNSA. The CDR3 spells CASSRNGGYEQYF. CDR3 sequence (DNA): TGTGCCAGCAGCCGTAATGGGGGCTACGAGCAGTACTTC.

CDR3 protein: CASSRPGTSEKETQYF. CDR3 sequence (DNA): TGTGCCAGCAGCCGGCCCGGGACTAGCGAGAAAGAGACCCAGTACTTC. The chain has TRBV5-4 and TRBJ2-5, with TRBD2 matching 10 bases. The V gene's germline CDR1 is SGHNT and CDR2 YYREEE (reference sequence). CDR3 size: 16 residues. V was pared by 4 bases and J by 3 bases, with 9 bases of the junction left unmatched.